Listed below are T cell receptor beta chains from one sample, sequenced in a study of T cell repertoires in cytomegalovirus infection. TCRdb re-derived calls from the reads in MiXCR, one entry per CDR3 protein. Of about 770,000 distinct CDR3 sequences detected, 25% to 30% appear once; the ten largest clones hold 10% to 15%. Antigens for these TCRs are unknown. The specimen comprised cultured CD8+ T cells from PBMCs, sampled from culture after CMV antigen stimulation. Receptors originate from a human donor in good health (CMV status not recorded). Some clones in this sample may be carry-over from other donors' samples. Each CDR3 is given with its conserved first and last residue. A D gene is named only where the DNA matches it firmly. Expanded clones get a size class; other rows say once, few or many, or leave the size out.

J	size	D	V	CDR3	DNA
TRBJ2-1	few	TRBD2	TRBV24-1	CATSEVAGGFNEQFF	TGTGCCACCAGTGAAGTAGCGGGGGGCTTCAATGAGCAGTTCTTC
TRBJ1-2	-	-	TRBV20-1	CSSPQGKIGGYTF	TGCAGCTCGCCGCAGGGCAAAATCGGTGGCTACACCTTC
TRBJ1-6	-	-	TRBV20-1	CSASESSYNSPLHF	TGCAGTGCTAGTGAAAGCTCCTATAATTCACCCCTCCACTTT
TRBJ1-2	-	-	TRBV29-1	CSVIEDYGYTF	TGCAGCGTGATAGAGGACTATGGCTACACCTTC
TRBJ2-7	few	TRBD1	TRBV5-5	CASSFSGTGGEQYF	TGTGCCAGCAGCTTCTCCGGGACAGGGGGTGAGCAGTACTTC
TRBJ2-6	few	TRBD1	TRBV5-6	CASSLLWDRDISGANVLTF	TGTGCCAGCAGCCTCCTATGGGACAGGGATATCTCTGGGGCCAACGTCCTGACTTTC
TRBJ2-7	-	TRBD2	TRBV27	CASTTSGGSYEQYF	TGTGCCAGCACTACTAGCGGGGGCTCCTACGAGCAGTACTTC
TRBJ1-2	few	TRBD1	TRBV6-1	CASSEPGQGFYGYTF	TGTGCCAGCAGTGAACCGGGACAGGGCTTCTATGGCTACACCTTC
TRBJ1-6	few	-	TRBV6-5	CASRNHGTREGSSYNSPLHF	TGTGCCAGCAGAAACCACGGGACACGGGAGGGTAGCTCCTATAATTCACCCCTCCACTTT
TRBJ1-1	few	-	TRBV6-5	CASSYRPVTEAFF	TGTGCCAGCAGTTACAGGCCGGTCACTGAAGCTTTCTTT